This T cell receptor (beta chain) was retrieved from a study of T cell repertoires in cytomegalovirus infection. Overall study context: Evidence of both CMV infection and a matching HLA type came from public TCR beta signatures. Regarding the study as a whole: Summed frequency of public TCR beta families distinguished CMV carriers with the relevant HLA. Dominating the ex vivo response were HLA-C-restricted CMV-specific TCR beta clonotypes.

The CDR3 spans 15 residues. The germline gives CDR1 MDHEN, CDR2 SYDVKM. With V trimmed by 6 bases and J by 4 bases, 10 bases remained unmatched. TCRdb reprocessed the reads with MiXCR, giving one entry per CDR3 protein. Altogether some 300,000 distinct CDR3 sequences are present, 12% to 15% being singletons, with the ten largest covering about 8.7%. This clonotype was counted many times. Its antigen is not known. Sample: PBMCs. The chain has TRBV28 and TRBJ1-1; 8 bases fit TRBD1. The clonotype comes from a human donor in good health (CMV status not recorded). Some clones in this sample may be carry-over from other donors' samples. This CDR3 is CASSSWAGGFTEAFF. CDR3 nucleotide sequence: TGTGCCAGCAGCTCCTGGGCAGGGGGCTTCACTGAAGCTTTCTTT. Complete variable domain (other parts from reference TRBV28 and TRBJ1-1): DVKVTQSSRYLVKRTGEKVFLECVQDMDHENMFWYRQDPGLGLRLIYFSYDVKMKEKGDIPEGYSVSREKKERFSLILESASTNQTSMYLCASSSWAGGFTEAFFGQGTRLTVV.